A single sample is the source of the 14 T cell receptor beta chains below, sequenced in a study of early T cells in non-severe SARS-CoV-2 infection (dated by TCRdb to the early 2020s). The protocol used for the library was 5' RACE. These reads were obtained on a NextSeq 500. TCRdb reprocessing: public reads trimmed at Q25 with fastp, clones called with MiXCR, in-frame beta chains kept. Rows matching on CDR3 protein sequence are summarized as one entry with the most common DNA and genes. This sample gives 80,000 or so distinct CDR3 sequences in total; around 12% of them show up just once. The ten most abundant clones make up around 3.6% of the sample. Sequencing was done on a sample of whole blood. The receptors were gathered from an adult who was a healthcare worker with PCR-confirmed SARS-CoV-2 infection or an uninfected control (not recorded which).

In this sample, this clonotype turned up a few times. The chain recombines TRBV28 with TRBJ2-1; 8 bases map to TRBD2. The CDR3 runs to 15 residues. Trimming removed 2 bases from V and 4 bases from J; junction bases left unmatched: 4. The germline V gene encodes CDR1 MDHEN and CDR2 SYDVKM. For the CDR3, the DNA is TGTGCCAGCAGTTTAATACTAGCGGTGTACAATGAGCAGTTCTTC. Amino acids: CASSLILAVYNEQFF. Based on the CDR3 plus reference TRBV28 and TRBJ2-1, the full variable domain is DVKVTQSSRYLVKRTGEKVFLECVQDMDHENMFWYRQDPGLGLRLIYFSYDVKMKEKGDIPEGYSVSREKKERFSLILESASTNQTSMYLCASSLILAVYNEQFFGPGTRLTVL.

This clonotype was detected ten times or more. This rearrangement joins TRBV5-1 to TRBJ2-5; 11 positions match TRBD2. Germline V gene lookup returns CDR1 SGHRS and CDR2 YFSETQ. After removal of 0 bases from V and 5 bases from J, the junction contained 6 bases not matched to a gene. This CDR3 contains 16 residues. The CDR3 DNA sequence: TGCGCCAGCAGCTTGGGGACTAGCGGGCGCGGTGAGACCCAGTACTTC. Amino acid sequence: CASSLGTSGRGETQYF.

This clonotype has at least ten counts. The chain has TRBV30 and TRBJ2-2, with D maybe TRBD1 (6 bases). V lost 6 bases to trimming and J lost 6 bases, with 11 bases between them. Germline V gives CDR1 GTSNPN, CDR2 SVGIG (reference sequence). This CDR3 has 12 amino acids. The CDR3 loop is CACPKGAGELFF. In DNA, the CDR3 is TGTGCCTGTCCGAAGGGGGCCGGGGAGCTGTTTTTT.

This clonotype was picked up many times. The rearrangement joins TRBV11-2 to TRBJ2-1; D is tentatively TRBD1 or TRBD2 (5 bases each). The CDR3 spans 13 residues. Germline CDR1 is SGHAT and CDR2 is FQNNGV. Trimming removed 4 bases at V and 7 bases at J, with 11 bases between. The DNA for the CDR3 is TGTGCCAGCAGCTACGGGGCACGAAATGAGCAGTTCTTC. This translates into CASSYGARNEQFF.

This rearrangement joins TRBV6-1 to TRBJ2-4; maybe TRBD2 (5 bases). Trimming shortened V by 7 bases and J by 8 bases, and 24 bases separated the two germline ends. CDR1 is MNHNS and CDR2 is SASEGT in the germline V gene. This CDR3 is 16 amino acids long. CDR3 in DNA: TGTGCCAGCAAGGAAGGTCTAGCCCGAGGGATGGACATTCAGTACTTC. Translating gives CASKEGLARGMDIQYF.

This chain links TRBV24-1 with TRBJ2-7; D unresolved. Between the trimmed V and J ends, which lost 3 bases and 3 bases, there was a span of 17 bases. The CDR3 has 16 amino acids. Germline assignment: CDR1 KGHDR and CDR2 SFDVKD. The CDR3 is CATSDDPPCRIYEQYF. The CDR3 DNA follows: TGTGCCACCAGTGATGACCCCCCTTGCAGGATCTACGAGCAGTACTTC.

This clonotype was counted only a few times. The chain combines TRBV29-1 with TRBJ2-7; TRBD2 matches at 9 bases. The CDR3 contains 14 residues. Per the germline V gene, CDR1 is SQVTM and CDR2 is ANQGSEA. V lost 4 bases and J lost 7; bases outside the gene matches: 11. The CDR3 DNA follows: TGCAGCGTTGCTCCTAGCGGGACCCGGCGGGAGCAGTACTTC. Its translation: CSVAPSGTRREQYF.

The sample holds a few counts of this clonotype. The CDR3 spells CASTPGLSTDTQYF. The CDR3 DNA reads as TGTGCCAGCACTCCGGGACTTAGCACAGATACGCAGTATTTT. This chain links TRBV19 with TRBJ2-3, with D maybe TRBD2 (6 bases). Germline loops: CDR1 LNHDA, CDR2 SQIVND (reference sequence). The CDR3 has 14 amino acids. V was cut by 9 bases and J by 0 bases, with 13 bases left in between.

The chain joins TRBV5-4 to TRBJ2-4; D perhaps matches TRBD1 (6 bases). The V and J ends lost 0 bases and 5 bases respectively, with 12 bases between them. CDR3 length: 15 residues. Germline V gene data show CDR1 as SGHNT and CDR2 as YYREEE (reference sequence). The CDR3 DNA sequence: TGTGCCAGCAGCTTGGACGCAGGGGCCGAAAACATTCAGTACTTC. Protein: CASSLDAGAENIQYF. The full variable domain, rest sourced from reference TRBV5-4 and TRBJ2-4, is ETGVTQSPTHLIKTRGQQVTLRCSSQSGHNTVSWYQQALGQGPQFIFQYYREEENGRGNFPPRFSGLQFPNYSSELNVNALELDDSALYLCASSLDAGAENIQYFGAGTRLSVL.

This clonotype was seen ten or more times. The rearrangement joins TRBV7-8 to TRBJ2-1; TRBD2 agrees at 12 bases. Germline trimming cut 2 bases from V and 9 bases from J; bases unmatched to any gene: 11. The CDR3 has 17 amino acids. Germline loops: CDR1 SGHVS, CDR2 FQNEAQ. The chain's CDR3 is CASSLSSTSGSDGEQFF. The CDR3 region has the DNA TGTGCCAGCAGCTTATCCTCGACTAGCGGGAGCGACGGTGAGCAGTTCTTC.

This clonotype was detected a few times. The chain uses TRBV28 and TRBJ2-5; D may be TRBD1 or TRBD2 (7 bases each). From germline, CDR1 is MDHEN and CDR2 SYDVKM. Trimming took off 3 bases at V and 5 bases at J, with 19 bases between the two ends. The CDR3 runs 16 residues. CDR3 protein: CASSFLPGGDRETQYF. The CDR3 nucleotides are TGTGCCAGCAGTTTTCTCCCAGGGGGGGACCGGGAGACCCAGTACTTC.

This clonotype was counted at least ten times. The chain combines TRBV7-9 with TRBJ2-7; 8 bases fit TRBD2. The CDR3 covers 14 residues. Trimming removed 5 bases from V and 4 bases from J; junction bases left unmatched: 7. Per germline, CDR1 SEHNR and CDR2 FQNEAQ (reference sequence). The CDR3 coding sequence is TGTGCCAGCAGCAGCCGGGAGGGCAGGTACGAGCAGTACTTC. Protein sequence: CASSSREGRYEQYF.

At least ten counts were recorded for this clonotype. The V gene is TRBV18, the J gene TRBJ1-1; TRBD1 aligns across 7 bases. The germline V gene has CDR1 KGHSH and CDR2 LQKENI. After removal of 4 bases from V and 4 bases from J, the junction contained 15 bases not matched to a gene. The CDR3 is made up of 17 amino acids. In DNA, the CDR3 is TGTGCCAGCTCACAAGGTGGAGGGACAGCCTCCCCCACTGAAGCTTTCTTT. As protein: CASSQGGGTASPTEAFF.

This clonotype appeared a few times. The chain employs TRBV29-1 and TRBJ2-3; 8 bases fit TRBD1. The junction had 5 bases not matched to a gene; V was cut back by 6 bases and J by 3 bases. CDR1 SQVTM and CDR2 ANQGSEA come from the germline V gene. The CDR3 loop spans 13 amino acids. CDR3 nucleotide sequence: TGCAGCGTGCGGACAGGGACGACAGATACGCAGTATTTT. It yields the protein CSVRTGTTDTQYF.